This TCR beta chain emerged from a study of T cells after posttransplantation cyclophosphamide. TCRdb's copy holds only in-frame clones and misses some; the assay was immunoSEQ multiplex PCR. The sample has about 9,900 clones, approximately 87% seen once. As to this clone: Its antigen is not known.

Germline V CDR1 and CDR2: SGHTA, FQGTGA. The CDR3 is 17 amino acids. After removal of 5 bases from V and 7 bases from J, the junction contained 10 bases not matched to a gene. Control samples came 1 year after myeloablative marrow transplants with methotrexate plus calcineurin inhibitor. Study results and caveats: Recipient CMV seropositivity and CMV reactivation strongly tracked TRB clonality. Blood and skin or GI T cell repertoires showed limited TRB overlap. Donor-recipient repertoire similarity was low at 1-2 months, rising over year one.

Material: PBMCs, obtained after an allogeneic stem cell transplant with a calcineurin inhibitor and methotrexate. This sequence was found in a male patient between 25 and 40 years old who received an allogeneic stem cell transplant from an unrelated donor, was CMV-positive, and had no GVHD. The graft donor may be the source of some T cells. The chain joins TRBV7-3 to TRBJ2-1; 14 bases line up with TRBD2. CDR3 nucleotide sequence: TGTGCCAGCAGCCCGCAGGGACTAGCGGGAGTGGTAAATGAGCAGTTCTTC. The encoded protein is CASSPQGLAGVVNEQFF.